The rows below give T cell receptor beta chains drawn from one sample of a study of blood T cell repertoires in COVID-19. Only in-frame clones appear in the TCRdb table, and some are missing; sequencing was by immunoSEQ multiplex PCR. The sample holds 200,000 to 250,000 clones; around 80% are singletons and the top ten take about 1.5%. The material sequenced was peripheral blood. Every receptor here comes from a middle-aged woman who had recovered from COVID-19. CDR3s leave out the opening cysteine and the closing phenylalanine or tryptophan. Expanded clones get a size class; other rows say once, few or many, or leave the size out.

v_gene: TRBV6-1
abundance: few
CDR3aa: ASSEERTGTSPEAF

v_gene: TRBV28
abundance: .
CDR3aa: ASIDRGHGYT

v_gene: TRBV9
abundance: .
CDR3aa: ASSVLSGNTIY

v_gene: TRBV10-3
abundance: .
CDR3aa: AISGREMNTEAF

v_gene: TRBV4-1
abundance: .
CDR3aa: ASSQEPGGEYNEQF

v_gene: TRBV5-4
abundance: .
CDR3aa: ASSWGGINLNTEAF

v_gene: TRBV7-2
abundance: .
CDR3aa: ASSPQVGGLGSGNTIY

v_gene: TRBV3-1/TRBV3-2
abundance: .
CDR3aa: ASSRGYEQY

v_gene: TRBV3-1/TRBV3-2
abundance: .
CDR3aa: ASSPWDRSNTEAF

v_gene: TRBV19
abundance: .
CDR3aa: ASSIRAGGPTEAF

v_gene: TRBV7-7
abundance: .
CDR3aa: ASSLRLAGDPTNTGELF

v_gene: TRBV4-2
abundance: once
CDR3aa: ASSQERGRRETQY

v_gene: TRBV7-2
abundance: .
CDR3aa: ASSRPGQGSPQH

v_gene: TRBV15
abundance: .
CDR3aa: ATSIGGEANYGYT

v_gene: TRBV7-8
abundance: .
CDR3aa: ASSPQTGTAPYEQY

v_gene: TRBV25-1
abundance: .
CDR3aa: ASAGTGGTEAF

v_gene: TRBV5-1
abundance: .
CDR3aa: ASSLREGGRTEAF

v_gene: TRBV3-1/TRBV3-2
abundance: .
CDR3aa: ASSRDGDSYNEQF

v_gene: TRBV7-9
abundance: .
CDR3aa: ASSNEGNTIY

v_gene: TRBV6-6
abundance: .
CDR3aa: ASRRAGQGRQY

v_gene: TRBV7-2
abundance: .
CDR3aa: ASSPGNSYNEQF

v_gene: TRBV30
abundance: .
CDR3aa: AYDVGDTQY

v_gene: TRBV29-1
abundance: once
CDR3aa: SANRGIDGEKLF

v_gene: TRBV6-5
abundance: .
CDR3aa: ASTSRGDSSNEQF

v_gene: TRBV5-1
abundance: .
CDR3aa: ASSPGQPYGYT

v_gene: TRBV19
abundance: .
CDR3aa: ASSTGAGNQPQH

v_gene: TRBV24-1
abundance: .
CDR3aa: ATSTTGGTQY

v_gene: TRBV18
abundance: .
CDR3aa: ASSPRQGNTGELF

v_gene: TRBV11-1
abundance: .
CDR3aa: ASSLGSGPTYNEQF

v_gene: TRBV5-1
abundance: .
CDR3aa: ASSQPTDRPSYEQY

v_gene: TRBV19
abundance: .
CDR3aa: ASSEIFYQPQH

v_gene: TRBV12-3/TRBV12-4
abundance: .
CDR3aa: ASSVRQGGGYT

v_gene: TRBV5-5
abundance: .
CDR3aa: ASSLFGGGNEQF

v_gene: TRBV28
abundance: .
CDR3aa: ASSLGQYNSYEQY

v_gene: TRBV6-6
abundance: .
CDR3aa: ASSVGGRGETQY

v_gene: TRBV28
abundance: .
CDR3aa: ASSLVGGLEGYT

v_gene: TRBV19
abundance: .
CDR3aa: ASRTSGASYNEQF

v_gene: TRBV28
abundance: .
CDR3aa: ASSLIQTGFSNQPQH

v_gene: TRBV7-2
abundance: few
CDR3aa: ASSRGVNYEQY

v_gene: TRBV2
abundance: .
CDR3aa: AQSGGSSQETQY

v_gene: TRBV6-2/TRBV6-3
abundance: .
CDR3aa: ASSPALGVGSNQPQH

v_gene: TRBV24-1
abundance: .
CDR3aa: ATSDRGSYEQY

v_gene: TRBV11-2
abundance: .
CDR3aa: ASSSLQGAGQPQH

v_gene: TRBV11-2
abundance: .
CDR3aa: ASSLGGGSGNTIY

v_gene: TRBV7-9
abundance: .
CDR3aa: ASSFGSGGPETQY

v_gene: TRBV6-5
abundance: once
CDR3aa: ASSRRQEAGGYT

v_gene: TRBV7-2
abundance: .
CDR3aa: ASGGAFTADTQY

v_gene: TRBV10-1
abundance: .
CDR3aa: ASSELLTVNTEAF

v_gene: TRBV4-3
abundance: .
CDR3aa: ASSQESRAYGYT

v_gene: TRBV7-9
abundance: .
CDR3aa: ASSLGRGPYEQY

v_gene: TRBV4-2
abundance: .
CDR3aa: ASSQDFAVSEGVTDTQY

v_gene: TRBV7-2
abundance: .
CDR3aa: ASSRRGGRETQY

v_gene: TRBV4-3
abundance: .
CDR3aa: ASSQMGTGRYGYT

v_gene: TRBV6-5
abundance: .
CDR3aa: ASRTSGGLTDTQY

v_gene: TRBV6-5
abundance: few
CDR3aa: ASSRDRNQPQH

v_gene: TRBV9
abundance: .
CDR3aa: ASSVEGGTFYEQY

v_gene: TRBV5-1
abundance: .
CDR3aa: ASSLGQAEGSPLH

v_gene: TRBV5-4
abundance: .
CDR3aa: ASSHGGGELYGYT

v_gene: TRBV4-1
abundance: .
CDR3aa: ASSQGSLFEYGYT

v_gene: TRBV6-6
abundance: .
CDR3aa: ASRDRTGHNSPLH